These 32 T cell receptor beta chains came from one sample sequenced in a study of shared clonotypes between healthy human individuals. Measured with immunoSEQ multiplex PCR; TCRdb has only the in-frame clones, and not every one. The data show about 2.2 million clones, roughly 95% seen once. Naivety among CD8 cells was defined by CD45RO negativity and positive CCR7 selection, thereby excluding terminally differentiated effector memory CD45RA+ cells. The sample was naive CD8+ T cells from PBMCs. These receptors originate from a man younger than 35 in good health. Some clones in this sample may be carry-over from other donors' samples.

This clone was counted only a few times. This rearrangement joins TRBV4-2 to TRBJ1-5; tentatively, D is TRBD1 (5 bases). This CDR3 spans 15 amino acids. The V gene lost 3 bases and the J gene lost 0 bases, with 9 bases spanning the gap. CDR1 is LGHNA and CDR2 is YNFKEQ in the germline V gene. CDR3 bases: TGTGCCAGCAGCCAGGGGACGGATAGCAATCAGCCCCAGCATTTT. As protein: CASSQGTDSNQPQHF.

The CDR3 is CASSLGAGFQETQYF. CDR3 nucleotides: TGTGCCAGCAGCTTAGGGGCAGGATTCCAAGAGACCCAGTACTTC. This rearrangement joins TRBV11-2 to TRBJ2-5; no reliable D call. The CDR3 has 15 residues. Germline assignment: CDR1 SGHAT and CDR2 FQNNGV. V gave up 1 base and J gave up 1 base, with 10 bases separating them.

The chain carries TRBV28 and TRBJ2-2; D is ambiguous. Trimming left V 5 bases short and J 1 base short, with 8 bases between. Per the germline V gene, CDR1 is MDHEN and CDR2 is SYDVKM. The CDR3 is 14 residues long. The CDR3 DNA reads TGTGCCAGCAGTCCGTCGTGGAACACCGGGGAGCTGTTTTTT. Protein sequence: CASSPSWNTGELFF.

This chain connects TRBV9 to TRBJ2-7; TRBD2 is a possible D gene (6 bases). V dropped 1 base and J dropped 0 bases, with 11 bases sitting between them. This CDR3 is built from 15 residues. Germline values: CDR1 SGDLS, CDR2 YYNGEE. The CDR3 region is CASSVPGLASYEQYF. CDR3 nucleotides: TGTGCCAGCAGCGTACCGGGACTCGCCTCCTACGAGCAGTACTTC. The whole variable domain, remainder taken from reference TRBV9 and TRBJ2-7, is DSGVTQTPKHLITATGQRVTLRCSPRSGDLSVYWYQQSLDQGLQFLIQYYNGEERAKGNILERFSAQQFPDLHSELNLSSLELGDSALYFCASSVPGLASYEQYFGPGTRLTVT.

V usage is TRBV19 and J usage is TRBJ2-7; the D gene is possibly TRBD1 (6 bases). This CDR3 is built from 13 residues. Trimming pared 7 bases from V and 1 base from J, leaving 11 bases between. Germline V gives CDR1 LNHDA, CDR2 SQIVND (reference sequence). The CDR3 nucleotides read TGTGCCAGTACTATGCAGGGGTCCTACGAGCAGTACTTC. Its translation is CASTMQGSYEQYF.

The chain employs TRBV10-2 and TRBJ1-2, with 8 bases aligning to TRBD1. From germline, CDR1 is WSHSY and CDR2 SAAADI. The trim removed 8 bases at V and 6 bases at J, leaving 14 bases unmatched. The CDR3 runs 15 residues. CDR3 bases: TGCGCCAGCCTAGATGACAGGGGAGATTGGGATGGCTACACCTTC. As protein: CASLDDRGDWDGYTF.

The chain uses TRBV28 and TRBJ2-7; TRBD1 matches 12 bases. V lost 6 bases, J lost 3 bases, and 6 bases stayed unmatched. This CDR3 spans 15 amino acids. Looked up from germline, CDR1 is MDHEN and CDR2 is SYDVKM. CDR3 protein: CASRKGQGANYEQYF. CDR3 DNA: TGTGCCAGCAGGAAGGGACAGGGGGCTAACTACGAGCAGTACTTC.

The chain combines TRBV12-5 with TRBJ2-5; D possibly corresponds to TRBD1 (6 bases). Germline V CDR1 and CDR2: LGHNT, FRNRAP. The V and J ends lost 0 bases and 1 base respectively, with 12 bases between them. CDR3 length: 16 residues. The CDR3 DNA reads as TGTGCTAGTGGTTTGGTAATTACAGGGAGCCAAGAGACCCAGTACTTC. It yields the protein CASGLVITGSQETQYF.

The chain employs TRBV19 and TRBJ2-3; a weak D match, TRBD1 (6 bases). The V gene's germline CDR1 is LNHDA and CDR2 SQIVND (reference sequence). CDR3 length: 14 amino acids. Trimming took 3 bases from V and 4 from J, leaving 11 bases between them. The CDR3 sequence is CASSIQGQADTQYF. The CDR3, as DNA: TGTGCCAGTAGTATCCAGGGGCAGGCAGATACGCAGTATTTT.

This clone turned up a few times. The chain employs TRBV19 and TRBJ1-3, with 7 bases matching TRBD1. The germline gives CDR1 LNHDA, CDR2 SQIVND (reference sequence). The CDR3 runs 14 residues. Losses at the gene ends were 6 bases for V and 1 base for J; bases not matched to a gene: 3. The CDR3 reads CASSPTGSGNTIYF. The CDR3 nucleotides read TGTGCCAGTAGCCCGACAGGGTCTGGAAACACCATATATTTT. Using reference TRBV19 and TRBJ1-3 for the parts outside the CDR3, the full variable domain is DGGITQSPKYLFRKEGQNVTLSCEQNLNHDAMYWYRQDPGQGLRLIYYSQIVNDFQKGDIAEGYSVSREKKESFPLTVTSAQKNPTAFYLCASSPTGSGNTIYFGEGSWLTVV.

This clone has a single count. CDR3 bases: TGTGCCAGCAGCTTGGCGCGAGATCAGCCCCAGCATTTT. Amino acids: CASSLARDQPQHF. V and J are TRBV5-6 and TRBJ1-5; D call uncertain. This CDR3 comprises 13 residues. V shed 0 bases and J shed 5 bases, with 6 bases lying between them. Germline V gene sequence: CDR1 SGHDT, CDR2 YYEEEE.

The chain combines TRBV30 with TRBJ2-7, with TRBD1 matching over 8 bases. Germline-derived CDR1 and CDR2 are GTSNPN and SVGIG (reference sequence). This CDR3 spans 16 amino acids. V lost 0 bases to trimming and J lost 0 bases; unmatched junction nucleotides: 7. CDR3 DNA: TGTGCCTGGAGTGTACCCCCAGGGGGCTACTCCTACGAGCAGTACTTC. This codes for CAWSVPPGGYSYEQYF.

V and J are TRBV28 and TRBJ1-3; no definite D call. V was clipped by 4 bases and J by 4 bases, with 17 bases between them. The CDR3 length is 16 residues. Germline CDR1 reads MDHEN; CDR2 reads SYDVKM. The DNA for the CDR3 is TGTGCCAGCAGTTCACCCCTCAAGGGATCGGGAAACACCATATATTTT. Protein sequence: CASSSPLKGSGNTIYF.

In regard to this clone: The same CDR3 can be traced to other DNA sequences in this sample. This chain uses TRBV19 with TRBJ2-1; 8 bases line up with TRBD2. This CDR3 has 15 residues. CDR1 and CDR2 (germline): LNHDA, SQIVND (reference sequence). Trimming at V came to 3 bases and at J to 1 base, leaving 2 bases not matched to a gene. CDR3 nucleotides: TGTGCCAGTAGTATTAGCGGGATTTCCTACAATGAGCAGTTCTTC. It codes for CASSISGISYNEQFF.

The rearrangement links TRBV5-1 to TRBJ2-7; possible D gene TRBD1, 5 bases. With 0 bases removed from V and 2 bases from J, the gap between germline ends came to 15 bases. Germline V gene data show CDR1 as SGHRS and CDR2 as YFSETQ. This CDR3 spans 16 amino acids. CDR3 DNA: TGCGCCAGCAGCTTGGGTGGCAGGGAATCTACCTACGAGCAGTACTTC. It translates to CASSLGGRESTYEQYF. The variable domain in full, completed from reference TRBV5-1 and TRBJ2-7, reads KAGVTQTPRYLIKTRGQQVTLSCSPISGHRSVSWYQQTPGQGLQFLFEYFSETQRNKGNFPGRFSGRQFSNSRSEMNVSTLELGDSALYLCASSLGGRESTYEQYFGPGTRLTVT.

This sequence joins TRBV15 and TRBJ1-3, with TRBD1 identical over 7 bases. Germline V gene data show CDR1 as LNHNV and CDR2 as YYDKDF (reference sequence). This CDR3 spans 17 amino acids. J was trimmed by 1 base and V by 6 bases; bases with no gene match: 12. In DNA form, the CDR3 reads TGTGCCACCAGGACGACCGACGGGACAGTTTCTGGAAACACCATATATTTT. This codes for CATRTTDGTVSGNTIYF.

The CDR3 sequence: CASRTRDSANTGELFF. CDR3 coding DNA: TGTGCCAGCAGAACCAGGGACTCCGCGAACACCGGGGAGCTGTTTTTT. The genes are TRBV27 and TRBJ2-2, with D perhaps TRBD2 (6 bases). Trimming removed 6 bases from V and 0 bases from J, with 14 bases in between. The germline V gene has CDR1 MNHEY and CDR2 SMNVEV (reference sequence). The CDR3 covers 16 residues.

J is TRBJ1-5 and V is TRBV13, with D possibly TRBD1 on 6 matching bases. The CDR3 sequence is 14 residues long. Germline V gene lookup returns CDR1 PRHDT and CDR2 FYEKMQ (reference sequence). The ends were cut back, 4 bases at V and 6 bases at J, with 13 bases in the middle. As DNA, the CDR3 is TGTGCCAGCAGCTCGGGCAGGGGAGGTCAGCCCCAGCATTTT. Residues: CASSSGRGGQPQHF.

In its sample, this clone was seen a few times. This chain uses TRBV28 with TRBJ2-1; no definite D call. The V gene's germline CDR1 is MDHEN and CDR2 SYDVKM. CDR3 length: 14 amino acids. V gave up 6 bases and J gave up 0 bases, with 9 bases separating them. The CDR3 DNA reads TGTGCCAGCAGGGTGACCAGCTCCTACAATGAGCAGTTCTTC. Translated, it gives CASRVTSSYNEQFF.

J is TRBJ2-4 and V is TRBV28; D gene unclear. The CDR3 is 16 residues long. The V end was cut by 6 bases, the J end by 1 base, with 16 bases between. Germline V gives CDR1 MDHEN, CDR2 SYDVKM. The CDR3 region has the DNA TGTGCCAGCAGCCTATTCCCCCCTGGGGCCAAAAACATTCAGTACTTC. Amino acids: CASSLFPPGAKNIQYF.

In its sample, this clone was seen a few times. V and J are TRBV4-3 and TRBJ1-1; D unclear. The CDR3 consists of 16 residues. Germline V CDR1 and CDR2: LGHNA, YSLEER. V lost 1 base, J lost 1 base, and 13 bases lay in between. The CDR3 DNA reads as TGCGCCAGCAGCCAAGGGTACGCCGACGGGAACACTGAAGCTTTCTTT. Translating it yields CASSQGYADGNTEAFF.

V usage is TRBV7-9 and J usage is TRBJ2-1; D is possibly TRBD2 (6 bases). Germline assignment: CDR1 SEHNR and CDR2 FQNEAQ (reference sequence). The CDR3 extends over 12 amino acids. With 6 bases removed from V and 5 bases from J, the gap between germline ends came to 8 bases. The CDR3 DNA reads as TGTGCCAGCAGGGACTACCACAATGAGCAGTTCTTC. Amino acids: CASRDYHNEQFF.

J is TRBJ2-4 and V is TRBV7-9; the match to TRBD1 covers 10 bases. This CDR3 is 16 amino acids long. Germline assignment: CDR1 SEHNR and CDR2 FQNEAQ (reference sequence). After removal of 6 bases from V and 0 bases from J, the junction contained 5 bases not matched to a gene. CDR3 residues: CASRSGQGLAKNIQYF. The CDR3, as DNA: TGTGCCAGCAGGTCGGGACAGGGGCTAGCCAAAAACATTCAGTACTTC.

The chain uses TRBV6-6 and TRBJ2-7; tentatively, D is TRBD1 (6 bases). CDR3 size: 12 residues. The V gene's germline CDR1 is MNHNY and CDR2 SVGAGI (reference sequence). V was pared by 7 bases and J by 4 bases, with 11 bases between. The chain's CDR3 is CASMSGVYEQYF. The CDR3 region has the DNA TGTGCCAGCATGTCAGGGGTTTACGAGCAGTACTTC.

This chain links TRBV19 with TRBJ1-2; D uncertain. V gave up 6 bases and J gave up 0 bases, with 11 bases separating them. Germline-derived CDR1 and CDR2 are LNHDA and SQIVND (reference sequence). The CDR3 totals 14 residues. This chain's CDR3 is CASSPGIANYGYTF. In DNA, the CDR3 is TGTGCCAGTAGCCCAGGAATTGCTAACTATGGCTACACCTTC.

V is TRBV14 and J is TRBJ2-7; the match to TRBD2 covers 13 bases. With 6 bases clipped from V and 3 bases from J, the junction kept 5 bases outside the gene matches. This CDR3 spans 15 amino acids. CDR1 is SGHDN and CDR2 is FVKESK in the germline V gene. The CDR3 DNA sequence: TGTGCCAGCAGGGCCGGGACTAGCGGGATCTACGAGCAGTACTTC. It specifies CASRAGTSGIYEQYF.

This clone was seen more than once but under ten times. The rearrangement uses TRBV19 and TRBJ2-2, with D unresolved. Trimming removed 1 base from V and 5 bases from J, with 5 bases in between. In germline, CDR1 is LNHDA, CDR2 SQIVND (reference sequence). The CDR3 spans 13 residues. CDR3 region: CASSIGITGELFF. The DNA for the CDR3 is TGTGCCAGTAGTATAGGGATTACCGGGGAGCTGTTTTTT. The full variable domain, its missing parts supplied by reference TRBV19 and TRBJ2-2, is DGGITQSPKYLFRKEGQNVTLSCEQNLNHDAMYWYRQDPGQGLRLIYYSQIVNDFQKGDIAEGYSVSREKKESFPLTVTSAQKNPTAFYLCASSIGITGELFFGEGSRLTVL.

The chain carries TRBV29-1 and TRBJ2-1, with TRBD2 matching over 7 bases. The CDR3 covers 14 residues. After removal of 6 bases from V and 2 bases from J, the junction contained 7 bases not matched to a gene. CDR1 is SQVTM and CDR2 is ANQGSEA in the germline V gene. The chain's CDR3 is CSVRGAGAYNEQFF. The CDR3 DNA is TGCAGCGTCCGTGGGGCGGGGGCCTACAATGAGCAGTTCTTC.

The chain combines TRBV5-1 with TRBJ1-4; no firm D call. V lost 0 bases, J lost 7 bases, and 16 bases lay in between. This CDR3 has 16 residues. CDR1 SGHRS and CDR2 YFSETQ come from the germline V gene. This chain's CDR3 is CASSLGWSPKGEKLFF. CDR3 DNA: TGCGCCAGCAGCTTGGGATGGTCCCCCAAGGGTGAAAAACTGTTTTTT.

The chain links TRBV14 to TRBJ1-2, with 12 bases matching TRBD1. Germline lookup yields CDR1 SGHDN and CDR2 FVKESK. This CDR3 spans 17 amino acids. The ends lost 4 bases at V and 3 bases at J; junction bases unmatched: 9. The CDR3 sequence: CASSPRGQGASDYGYTF. The CDR3 DNA sequence: TGTGCCAGCAGCCCCCGGGGACAGGGGGCTTCTGACTATGGCTACACCTTC. Complete variable domain (other parts from reference TRBV14 and TRBJ1-2): EAGVTQFPSHSVIEKGQTVTLRCDPISGHDNLYWYRRVMGKEIKFLLHFVKESKQDESGMPNNRFLAERTGGTYSTLKVQPAELEDSGVYFCASSPRGQGASDYGYTFGSGTRLTVV.

The genes are TRBV7-7 and TRBJ2-2; weak D call: TRBD2 (7 bases). The CDR3 has 17 amino acids. CDR1 is SSHAT and CDR2 is FNYEAQ in the germline V gene (reference sequence). Deletions cut 1 base from V and 3 bases from J, with 15 bases between. The CDR3 loop is CASSLGNGGQHTGELFF. The CDR3 coding sequence is TGTGCCAGCAGCTTAGGAAACGGGGGGCAGCACACCGGGGAGCTGTTTTTT.

This clone showed up just a few times. At the DNA level, this CDR3 is encoded by other sequences in the same sample as well. The rearrangement links TRBV9 to TRBJ1-1, with unresolved D. CDR3 length equals 12 residues. Per the germline V gene, CDR1 is SGDLS and CDR2 is YYNGEE. Trimming cost V 0 bases and J 4 bases, with 4 bases left between them. The CDR3 protein is CASSVGGTEAFF. For the CDR3, the DNA is TGTGCCAGCAGCGTAGGCGGCACTGAAGCTTTCTTT.